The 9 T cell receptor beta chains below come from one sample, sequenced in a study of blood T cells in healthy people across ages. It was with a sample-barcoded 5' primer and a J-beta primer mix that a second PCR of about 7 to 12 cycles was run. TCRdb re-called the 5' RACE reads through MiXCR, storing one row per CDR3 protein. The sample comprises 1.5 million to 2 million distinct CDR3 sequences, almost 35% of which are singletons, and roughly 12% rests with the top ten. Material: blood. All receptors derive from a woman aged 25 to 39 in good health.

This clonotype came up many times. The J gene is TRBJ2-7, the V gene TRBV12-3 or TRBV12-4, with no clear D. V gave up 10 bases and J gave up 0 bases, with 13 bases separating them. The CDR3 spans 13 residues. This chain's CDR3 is CATGTGPSYEQYF. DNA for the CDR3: TGTGCCACCGGAACCGGGCCCTCCTACGAGCAGTACTTC.

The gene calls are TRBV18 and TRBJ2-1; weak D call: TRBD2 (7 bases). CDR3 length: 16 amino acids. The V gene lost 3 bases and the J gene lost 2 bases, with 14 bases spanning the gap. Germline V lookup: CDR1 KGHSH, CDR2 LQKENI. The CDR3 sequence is CASSPEAGAAYNEQFF. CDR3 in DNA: TGTGCCAGCTCACCCGAGGCGGGGGCTGCCTACAATGAGCAGTTCTTC.

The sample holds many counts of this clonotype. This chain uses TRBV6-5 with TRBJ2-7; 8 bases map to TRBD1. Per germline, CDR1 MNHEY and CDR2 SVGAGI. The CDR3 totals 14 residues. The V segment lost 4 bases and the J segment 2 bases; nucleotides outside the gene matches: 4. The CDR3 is CASSSDREAYEQYF. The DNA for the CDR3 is TGTGCCAGCAGTTCGGACAGGGAGGCCTACGAGCAGTACTTC.

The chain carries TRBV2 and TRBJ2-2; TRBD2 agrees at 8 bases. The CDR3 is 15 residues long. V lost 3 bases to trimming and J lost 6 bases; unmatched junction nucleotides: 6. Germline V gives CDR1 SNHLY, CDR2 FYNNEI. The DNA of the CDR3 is TGTGCCAGCAGTGAGAACGGGAGGGAATCCGGGGAGCTGTTTTTT. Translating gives CASSENGRESGELFF.

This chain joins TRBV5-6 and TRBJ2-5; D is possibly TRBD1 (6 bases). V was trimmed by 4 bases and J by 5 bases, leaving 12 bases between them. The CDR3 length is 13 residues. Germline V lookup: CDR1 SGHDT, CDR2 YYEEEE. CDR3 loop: CASSEGHWETQYF. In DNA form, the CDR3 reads TGTGCCAGCAGCGAGGGACACTGGGAGACCCAGTACTTC. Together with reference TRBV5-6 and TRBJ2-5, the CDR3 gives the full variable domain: DAGVTQSPTHLIKTRGQQVTLRCSPKSGHDTVSWYQQALGQGPQFIFQYYEEEERQRGNFPDRFSGHQFPNYSSELNVNALLLGDSALYLCASSEGHWETQYFGPGTRLLVL.

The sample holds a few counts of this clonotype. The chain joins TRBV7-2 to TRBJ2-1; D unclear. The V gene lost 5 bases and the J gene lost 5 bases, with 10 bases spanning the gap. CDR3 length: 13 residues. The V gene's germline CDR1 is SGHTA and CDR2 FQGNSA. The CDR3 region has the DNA TGTGCCAGCAGCCTCACGATCCACAATGAGCAGTTCTTC. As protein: CASSLTIHNEQFF. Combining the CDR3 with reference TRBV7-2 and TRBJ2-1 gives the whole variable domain GAGVSQSPSNKVTEKGKDVELRCDPISGHTALYWYRQSLGQGLEFLIYFQGNSAPDKSGLPSDRFSAERTGGSVSTLTIQRTQQEDSAVYLCASSLTIHNEQFFGPGTRLTVL.

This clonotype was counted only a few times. The DNA for the CDR3 is TGCGCCAGCAGTTTTACCGGGACAGTTAACTATGGCTACACCTTC. Amino acids: CASSFTGTVNYGYTF. The V and J genes are TRBV5-1 and TRBJ1-2, with 7 nucleotides matching TRBD1. After removal of 5 bases from V and 1 base from J, the junction contained 8 bases not matched to a gene. CDR3 length equals 15 residues. Germline loops: CDR1 SGHRS, CDR2 YFSETQ. The whole variable domain, filled in from reference TRBV5-1 and TRBJ1-2, reads KAGVTQTPRYLIKTRGQQVTLSCSPISGHRSVSWYQQTPGQGLQFLFEYFSETQRNKGNFPGRFSGRQFSNSRSEMNVSTLELGDSALYLCASSFTGTVNYGYTFGSGTRLTVV.

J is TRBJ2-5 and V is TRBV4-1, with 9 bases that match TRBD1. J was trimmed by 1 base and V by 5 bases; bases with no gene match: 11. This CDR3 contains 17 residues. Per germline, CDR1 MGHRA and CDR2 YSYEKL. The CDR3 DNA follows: TGCGCCAGCAGCGGAATGACAGGGGGAATCGTCCAAGAGACCCAGTACTTC. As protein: CASSGMTGGIVQETQYF.

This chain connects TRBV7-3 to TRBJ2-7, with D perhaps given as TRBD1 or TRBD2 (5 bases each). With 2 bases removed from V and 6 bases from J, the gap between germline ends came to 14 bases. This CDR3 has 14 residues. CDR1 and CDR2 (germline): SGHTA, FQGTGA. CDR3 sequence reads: CASSLSGPQAEQYF. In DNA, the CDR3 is TGTGCCAGCAGCTTATCGGGACCCCAGGCCGAGCAGTACTTC.